This T cell receptor (beta chain) derives from a study of OX40 agonist ivuxolimab in advanced cancers. Regarding the study as a whole: Dose levels from 0.1 to 3.0 mg/kg saw CD4+ and CD8+ blood T cells expand clonally by week 6. Nonresponders included some who also had low normalized T-cell clonal expansion.

Germline V gene sequence: CDR1 SGHVS, CDR2 FQNEAQ. The V and J ends lost 5 bases and 1 base, in that order; junction bases with no gene match: 15. CDR3 size: 18 residues. Repertoires were generated with immunoSEQ multiplex PCR, while TCRdb's copy carries only in-frame clones and drops some. The profile shows about 91,000 clones, roughly 86% of them singletons. Concerning this clone itself: Its antigen is as yet unknown.

The sample here was CD4+ or CD8+ T cells sorted from blood, taken in a trial of the OX40 agonist ivuxolimab. This chain connects TRBV7-8 to TRBJ1-2, with 8 bases fitting TRBD1. The TCR comes from an adult with an advanced solid tumor such as melanoma, head and neck, liver or kidney cancer. The CDR3 DNA sequence: TGTGCCAGCAGCGCACGGAGACCCGGGACAGGATTTAACTATGGCTACACCTTC. The encoded protein is CASSARRPGTGFNYGYTF. The variable domain in full, completed from reference TRBV7-8 and TRBJ1-2, reads GAGVSQSPRYKVAKRGQDVALRCDPISGHVSLFWYQQALGQGPEFLTYFQNEAQLDKSGLPSDRFFAERPEGSVSTLKIQRTQQEDSAVYLCASSARRPGTGFNYGYTFGSGTRLTVV.